The 30 T cell receptor beta chains below come from one sample, sequenced in a study of shared clonotypes between healthy human individuals. Method: immunoSEQ multiplex PCR; TCRdb's copy keeps in-frame clones and lacks some. The sample lists around 2.5 million clones, under 95% occurring once. Sample: naive CD4+ T cells from PBMCs. Regarding subset: CD45RA+ positively selected. The receptors were sampled from a man between 18 and 29 years old in good health. Some clones in this sample may be carry-over from other donors' samples.

The chain is built from TRBV12-1 and TRBJ1-5. TRBV12-1 is a pseudogene. The CDR3 runs 10 residues. The CDR3 region has the DNA TGTGCCTCAACGGAACAGCCCCAGCATTTT. Translation: CASTEQPQHF.

As for this clone: The same CDR3 arises from other DNA sequences in this sample as well. The V and J genes are TRBV6-5 and TRBJ2-7; D gene unclear. With 6 bases removed from V and 3 bases from J, the gap between germline ends came to 9 bases. The CDR3 totals 12 residues. Germline-derived CDR1 and CDR2 are MNHEY and SVGAGI. This chain's CDR3 is CASSPGRYEQYF. The CDR3 coding sequence is TGTGCCAGCAGCCCAGGACGCTACGAGCAGTACTTC.

The chain recombines TRBV19 with TRBJ1-3; 7 bases match TRBD1. Per germline, CDR1 LNHDA and CDR2 SQIVND (reference sequence). The junction had 11 bases not matched to a gene; V was cut back by 2 bases and J by 1 base. The CDR3 consists of 18 residues. CDR3 protein: CASSIRDSPRGSGNTIYF. As DNA, the CDR3 is TGTGCCAGTAGTATACGGGACAGCCCCAGGGGATCTGGAAACACCATATATTTT.

The chain recombines TRBV19 with TRBJ2-2; D remains unclear. Trimming took off 5 bases at V and 6 bases at J, with 13 bases between the two ends. The V gene's germline CDR1 is LNHDA and CDR2 SQIVND (reference sequence). The length of the CDR3 is 14 residues. CDR3 nucleotides: TGTGCCAGTAGTGTCTTTCGGGCGGCCGGGGAGCTGTTTTTT. As protein: CASSVFRAAGELFF.

To note about this clone: Other DNA sequences from this sample encode an identical CDR3 as well. The V gene is TRBV7-3, the J gene TRBJ2-5, with 9 nucleotides matching TRBD1. Germline V gene lookup returns CDR1 SGHTA and CDR2 FQGTGA. V was pared by 2 bases and J by 5 bases, with 0 bases of the junction left unmatched. CDR3 length equals 13 residues. In nucleotides, the CDR3 is TGTGCCAGCAGCTTAGGACAGGGGGAGACCCAGTACTTC. This codes for CASSLGQGETQYF.

The chain combines TRBV2 with TRBJ1-5; the D gene is possibly TRBD1 (5 bases). This CDR3 has 15 residues. V was shortened by 2 bases and J by 6 bases, with 14 bases between the two germline ends. In germline, CDR1 is SNHLY, CDR2 FYNNEI. This CDR3 is CASSESRGGSQPQHF. As DNA, the CDR3 is TGTGCCAGCAGTGAATCGAGGGGTGGCAGTCAGCCCCAGCATTTT.

The J gene is TRBJ2-6, the V gene TRBV5-1, with a weak D call TRBD1 (5 bases). Trimming removed 3 bases at V and 4 bases at J, with 14 bases between. Germline CDR1 reads SGHRS; CDR2 reads YFSETQ. This CDR3 contains 16 residues. The CDR3 DNA sequence: TGCGCCAGCAGCTCCGGACAAGCCCCCGGGGCCAACGTCCTGACTTTC. Protein sequence: CASSSGQAPGANVLTF.

This chain uses TRBV5-1 with TRBJ2-7; 7 bases agree with TRBD2. Germline trimming cut 0 bases from V and 3 bases from J; bases unmatched to any gene: 3. This CDR3 has 14 residues. From germline, CDR1 is SGHRS and CDR2 YFSETQ. The CDR3 DNA reads as TGCGCCAGCAGCTTGGTCCCGGGAGGCTACGAGCAGTACTTC. This encodes CASSLVPGGYEQYF.

This clone was found a few times. The gene calls are TRBV27 and TRBJ1-1; no firm D call. V was trimmed by 10 bases and J by 6 bases, leaving 15 bases between them. Per germline, CDR1 MNHEY and CDR2 SMNVEV (reference sequence). CDR3 length equals 12 residues. The CDR3 loop is CATTLPRAEAFF. CDR3 in DNA: TGTGCCACCACCCTCCCAAGGGCTGAAGCTTTCTTT.

CDR3: CASSVAQLQETQYF. CDR3 in DNA: TGTGCCAGCAGCGTAGCTCAGCTTCAAGAGACCCAGTACTTC. This chain joins TRBV9 and TRBJ2-5; D is ambiguous. The CDR3 length is 14 residues. The germline gives CDR1 SGDLS, CDR2 YYNGEE. V lost 0 bases and J 2 bases, leaving 8 bases between the germline ends.

As for this clone: This sample also contains other DNA sequences that code for the same CDR3. J is TRBJ2-5 and V is TRBV11-2; D unresolved. The germline CDR1 and CDR2 sequences are SGHAT and FQNNGV. Trimming left V 0 bases short and J 4 bases short, with 3 bases between. The CDR3 sequence is 12 residues long. The CDR3 nucleotides read TGTGCCAGCAGCTTAGATCTAGAGACCCAGTACTTC. Translated, it gives CASSLDLETQYF.

About this clone: Distinct nucleotide sequences in the sample also encode this CDR3. The chain uses TRBV2 and TRBJ1-1; 9 nucleotides align to TRBD1. The CDR3 has 13 amino acids. Germline V gene lookup returns CDR1 SNHLY and CDR2 FYNNEI. V was pared by 8 bases and J by 4 bases, with 5 bases of the junction left unmatched. The CDR3 here is CASSGQGGTEAFF. CDR3 nucleotides: TGTGCCAGCTCGGGACAGGGCGGCACTGAAGCTTTCTTT. Variable domain in full (rest from reference TRBV2 and TRBJ1-1): EPEVTQTPSHQVTQMGQEVILRCVPISNHLYFYWYRQILGQKVEFLVSFYNNEISEKSEIFDDQFSVERPDGSNFTLKIRSTKLEDSAMYFCASSGQGGTEAFFGQGTRLTVV.

The chain recombines TRBV7-3 with TRBJ2-2; unclear D gene. The V gene's germline CDR1 is SGHTA and CDR2 FQGTGA. V was shortened by 5 bases and J by 7 bases, with 8 bases between the two germline ends. The CDR3 sequence is 12 residues long. CDR3 DNA sequence: TGTGCCAGCAGCCCTAGAAACGGGGAGCTGTTTTTT. Amino acids: CASSPRNGELFF. The variable domain in full, with the rest retrieved from reference TRBV7-3 and TRBJ2-2, is GAGVSQTPSNKVTEKGKYVELRCDPISGHTALYWYRQSLGQGPEFLIYFQGTGAADDSGLPNDRFFAVRPEGSVSTLKIQRTERGDSAVYLCASSPRNGELFFGEGSRLTVL.

The J gene is TRBJ2-2, the V gene TRBV27; unclear D gene. Looked up from germline, CDR1 is MNHEY and CDR2 is SMNVEV (reference sequence). This CDR3 has 13 amino acids. Trimming removed 4 bases at V and 0 bases at J, with 3 bases between. The CDR3 loop reads CASSSANTGELFF. DNA for the CDR3: TGTGCCAGCAGTTCCGCGAACACCGGGGAGCTGTTTTTT.

The rearrangement joins TRBV19 to TRBJ2-3; D assignment may be TRBD1 or TRBD2 (5 bases each). Trimming pared 8 bases from V and 8 bases from J, leaving 14 bases between. Germline lookup yields CDR1 LNHDA and CDR2 SQIVND (reference sequence). The length of the CDR3 is 12 residues. CDR3 in DNA: TGTGCCAGTCGGGACCCCTCGGGTACGCAGTATTTT. This sequence encodes CASRDPSGTQYF.

The gene calls are TRBV7-3 and TRBJ1-1; D might be TRBD1 (6 bases). Per the germline V gene, CDR1 is SGHTA and CDR2 is FQGTGA. The V end was cut by 7 bases, the J end by 3 bases, with 18 bases between. This CDR3 spans 15 amino acids. The CDR3 reads CASTQGGAQDTEAFF. The CDR3 DNA reads as TGTGCCAGCACCCAAGGGGGGGCGCAGGACACTGAAGCTTTCTTT.

This clone was seen only once. The gene calls are TRBV6-6 and TRBJ2-7; no firm D call. The CDR3 has 13 amino acids. Trimming left V 1 base short and J 1 base short, with 5 bases between. Germline CDR1 is MNHNY and CDR2 is SVGAGI (reference sequence). CDR3 nucleotide sequence: TGTGCCAGCAGTTACTACTATTCCTACGAGCAGTACTTC. It translates to CASSYYYSYEQYF.

The DNA for the CDR3 is TGTGCCAGCAGTTCCACCGATGGGGAGCTGTTTTTT. It codes for CASSSTDGELFF. The chain has TRBV6-5 and TRBJ2-2; D is unclear. The length of the CDR3 is 12 residues. Germline V CDR1 and CDR2: MNHEY, SVGAGI. Trimming cost V 4 bases and J 8 bases, with 8 bases left between them.

The chain uses TRBV19 and TRBJ1-5; D unresolved. CDR1 and CDR2 (germline): LNHDA, SQIVND (reference sequence). This CDR3 region has 14 residues. Trimming left V 8 bases short and J 0 bases short, with 11 bases between. The CDR3 coding sequence is TGTGCCAGTTGTAGACTAAATAGCAATCAGCCCCAGCATTTT. Its translation: CASCRLNSNQPQHF. The full variable domain, its missing parts supplied by reference TRBV19 and TRBJ1-5, is DGGITQSPKYLFRKEGQNVTLSCEQNLNHDAMYWYRQDPGQGLRLIYYSQIVNDFQKGDIAEGYSVSREKKESFPLTVTSAQKNPTAFYLCASCRLNSNQPQHFGDGTRLSIL.

This chain links TRBV19 with TRBJ1-5; tentatively, D is TRBD1 (5 bases). Germline V gene data show CDR1 as LNHDA and CDR2 as SQIVND (reference sequence). This CDR3 spans 14 amino acids. Trimming removed 4 bases at V and 7 bases at J, with 14 bases between. The CDR3 DNA sequence: TGTGCCAGTAGTACCCAGGGAGTTTCGCAGCCCCAGCATTTT. The encoded protein is CASSTQGVSQPQHF.

The CDR3 sequence is CASGLTENEQFF. CDR3 sequence (DNA): TGTGCTAGTGGTCTGACGGAGAATGAGCAGTTCTTC. The rearrangement joins TRBV12-5 to TRBJ2-1; D gene unclear. The length of the CDR3 is 12 residues. The germline V gene encodes CDR1 LGHNT and CDR2 FRNRAP. With 5 bases removed from V and 7 bases from J, the gap between germline ends came to 9 bases.

Of note for this clone: Other DNA sequences in this specimen translate into the identical CDR3. The gene calls are TRBV28 and TRBJ1-3; 9 bases agree with TRBD1. Germline V CDR1 and CDR2: MDHEN, SYDVKM. The J segment lost 2 bases and the V segment lost 3 bases, leaving 2 bases of the junction unmatched. This CDR3 has 15 amino acids. The CDR3 DNA reads as TGTGCCAGCAGTTTTCGGACAGGGGCTGGAAACACCATATATTTT. As protein: CASSFRTGAGNTIYF.

This clone has just one count. This rearrangement joins TRBV5-1 to TRBJ2-3, with unresolved D. The CDR3 contains 14 residues. The V gene lost 2 bases and the J gene lost 0 bases, with 7 bases spanning the gap. Germline values: CDR1 SGHRS, CDR2 YFSETQ. The CDR3 sequence: CASSFAVSTDTQYF. The CDR3 nucleotides are TGCGCCAGCAGCTTCGCGGTGAGCACAGATACGCAGTATTTT.

The chain links TRBV28 to TRBJ2-2; possible D gene TRBD2, 6 bases. Germline CDR1 MDHEN, CDR2 SYDVKM. The CDR3 sequence is 14 residues long. Trimming left V 9 bases short and J 0 bases short, with 11 bases between. This chain's CDR3 is CASNSGTNTGELFF. In DNA, the CDR3 is TGTGCCAGTAATAGCGGAACGAACACCGGGGAGCTGTTTTTT. Using reference TRBV28 and TRBJ2-2 for the parts outside the CDR3, the full variable domain is DVKVTQSSRYLVKRTGEKVFLECVQDMDHENMFWYRQDPGLGLRLIYFSYDVKMKEKGDIPEGYSVSREKKERFSLILESASTNQTSMYLCASNSGTNTGELFFGEGSRLTVL.

The rearrangement links TRBV11-1 to TRBJ2-2; no firm D call. Trimming stripped 6 bases from V and 6 bases from J, with 8 bases between. The CDR3 loop spans 12 amino acids. Germline-derived CDR1 and CDR2 are SGHAT and FQDESV (reference sequence). The CDR3: CASSRLPGELFF. DNA of the CDR3: TGTGCCAGCAGTCGCCTGCCCGGGGAGCTGTTTTTT.

The V and J genes are TRBV4-3 and TRBJ2-3; 7 bases map to TRBD1. The CDR3 consists of 16 residues. Germline trimming cut 1 base from V and 5 bases from J; bases unmatched to any gene: 9. Germline CDR1 reads LGHNA; CDR2 reads YSLEER. The CDR3 protein is CASSQGDRDRVDTQYF. In nucleotides, the CDR3 is TGCGCCAGCAGCCAAGGAGACAGGGATAGGGTAGATACGCAGTATTTT.

The V call is TRBV29-1, the J call TRBJ2-3; TRBD2 matches 8 bases. The CDR3 is made up of 13 amino acids. The germline V gene has CDR1 SQVTM and CDR2 ANQGSEA. Trimming took 5 bases from V and 4 from J; bases not matched to a gene: 5. DNA of the CDR3: TGCAGCGTTAAGGGACTAGTAGCAGATACGCAGTATTTT. The encoded protein is CSVKGLVADTQYF.

The rearrangement uses TRBV7-9 and TRBJ1-1; 9 bases are shared with TRBD1. Losses at the gene ends were 5 bases for V and 4 bases for J; bases not matched to a gene: 8. Germline CDR1 and CDR2: SEHNR and FQNEAQ (reference sequence). This CDR3 region has 15 residues. CDR3 bases: TGTGCCAGCAGCATACGGACAGGGGTGGGCACTGAAGCTTTCTTT. Translating gives CASSIRTGVGTEAFF. Full variable domain (outside the CDR3, taken from reference TRBV7-9 and TRBJ1-1): DTGVSQNPRHKITKRGQNVTFRCDPISEHNRLYWYRQTLGQGPEFLTYFQNEAQLEKSRLLSDRFSAERPKGSFSTLEIQRTEQGDSAMYLCASSIRTGVGTEAFFGQGTRLTVV.

The V and J genes are TRBV18 and TRBJ2-7; TRBD1 matches 9 bases. CDR1 and CDR2 (germline): KGHSH, LQKENI. The CDR3 loop spans 16 amino acids. V was clipped by 3 bases and J by 5 bases; unmatched bases: 11. CDR3 DNA: TGTGCCAGCTCACCCTATGCGGACAGGGGAAGACACGAGCAGTACTTC. It is translated as CASSPYADRGRHEQYF.

The chain has TRBV28 and TRBJ1-2; no definite D call. With 7 bases removed from V and 0 bases from J, the gap between germline ends came to 6 bases. The CDR3 sequence is 12 residues long. Germline V gives CDR1 MDHEN, CDR2 SYDVKM. The CDR3 is CASKESNYGYTF. CDR3 coding DNA: TGTGCCAGCAAGGAATCTAACTATGGCTACACCTTC.